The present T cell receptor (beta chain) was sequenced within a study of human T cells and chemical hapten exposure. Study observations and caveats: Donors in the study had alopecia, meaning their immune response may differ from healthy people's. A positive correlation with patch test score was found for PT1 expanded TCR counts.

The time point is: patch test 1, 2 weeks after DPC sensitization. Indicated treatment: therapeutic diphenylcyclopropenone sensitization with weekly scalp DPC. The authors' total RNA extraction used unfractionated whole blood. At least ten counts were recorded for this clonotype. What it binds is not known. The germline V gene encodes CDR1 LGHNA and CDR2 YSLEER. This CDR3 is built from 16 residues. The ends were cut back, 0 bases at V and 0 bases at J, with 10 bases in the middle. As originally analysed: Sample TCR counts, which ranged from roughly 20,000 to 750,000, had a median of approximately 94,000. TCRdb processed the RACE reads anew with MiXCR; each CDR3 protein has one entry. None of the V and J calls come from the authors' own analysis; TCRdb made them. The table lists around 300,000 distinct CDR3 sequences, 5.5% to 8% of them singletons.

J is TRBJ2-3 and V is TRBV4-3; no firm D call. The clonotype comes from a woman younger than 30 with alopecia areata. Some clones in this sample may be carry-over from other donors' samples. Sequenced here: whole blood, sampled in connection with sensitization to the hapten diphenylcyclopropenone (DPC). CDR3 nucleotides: TGCGCCAGCAGCCAAGATCTAGTCAGAAGCACAGATACGCAGTATTTT. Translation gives CASSQDLVRSTDTQYF.